These 17 T cell receptor beta chains share one sample of origin, sequenced in a study of shared T cell receptors in the human thymus. Only in-frame clones appear in the TCRdb table, and some are missing; sequencing was by immunoSEQ multiplex PCR. The table shows some 720,000 clones, with roughly 88% occurring only once. The same data also went into a second study, on human thymus T cells.

The sample consisted of thymocytes. The receptors come from a boy under two years old with a congenital heart defect.

The chain has TRBV7-8 and TRBJ1-5; TRBD1 might be the D (6 bases). With 5 bases removed from V and 3 bases from J, the gap between germline ends came to 14 bases. The CDR3 has 15 residues. Germline assignment: CDR1 SGHVS and CDR2 FQNEAQ. The CDR3 reads CASSPTGRANQPQHF. In DNA form, the CDR3 reads TGTGCCAGCAGCCCTACAGGGAGAGCCAATCAGCCCCAGCATTTT.

The chain uses TRBV28 and TRBJ2-1; 10 nucleotides line up with TRBD2. Germline V gives CDR1 MDHEN, CDR2 SYDVKM. The V gene end was trimmed by 5 bases and the J gene end by 4 bases; junction bases not matched to a gene: 17. This CDR3 spans 19 amino acids. CDR3 DNA sequence: TGTGCCAGCAGTCCCGAGGGCGAGCGGGAGGGCCTAGGTTACAATGAGCAGTTCTTC. This codes for CASSPEGEREGLGYNEQFF.

This clone was picked up one time. The V call is TRBV27, the J call TRBJ2-7; 8 bases are shared with TRBD1. The V and J ends lost 3 bases and 3 bases, in that order; junction bases with no gene match: 16. The length of the CDR3 is 18 residues. The germline V gene has CDR1 MNHEY and CDR2 SMNVEV (reference sequence). CDR3 nucleotide sequence: TGTGCCAGCAGTTTGTCCCACATTCAGGGGGCTCCATACTACGAGCAGTACTTC. Its translation: CASSLSHIQGAPYYEQYF.

Only one count was recorded for this clone. The chain joins TRBV6-1 to TRBJ2-1; TRBD2 might be the D (6 bases). V was pared by 6 bases and J by 6 bases, with 12 bases between. This CDR3 is 13 amino acids long. Germline loops: CDR1 MNHNS, CDR2 SASEGT. This CDR3 is CASSPTRPNEQFF. The DNA for the CDR3 is TGTGCCAGCAGCCCGACTAGACCCAATGAGCAGTTCTTC.

The CDR3 coding sequence is TGTGCCAGCAGTTTTCTTGCGGCCCTGGAGACCCAGTACTTC. Its protein product is CASSFLAALETQYF. The gene calls are TRBV28 and TRBJ2-5; D is unresolved. The CDR3 runs to 14 residues. Trimming pared 3 bases from V and 5 bases from J, leaving 13 bases between. Per the germline V gene, CDR1 is MDHEN and CDR2 is SYDVKM.

In nucleotides, the CDR3 is TGTGCCAGCAGTTTATACAGACAGGGGGAGGACAATGAGCAGTTCTTC. Translating gives CASSLYRQGEDNEQFF. The V call is TRBV27, the J call TRBJ2-1, with 9 bases that match TRBD1. The germline V gene has CDR1 MNHEY and CDR2 SMNVEV (reference sequence). V lost 1 base to trimming and J lost 5 bases; unmatched junction nucleotides: 6. The CDR3 covers 16 residues.

This chain uses TRBV5-6 with TRBJ2-1; D possibly corresponds to TRBD1 (5 bases). Between the trimmed V and J ends, which lost 0 bases and 3 bases, there was a span of 13 bases. This CDR3 is 16 amino acids long. CDR1 is SGHDT, CDR2 YYEEEE, per germline. CDR3: CASSLARAPVYNEQFF. CDR3 bases: TGTGCCAGCAGCTTGGCCAGGGCCCCCGTCTACAATGAGCAGTTCTTC.

The chain carries TRBV5-4 and TRBJ1-5, with D tentatively TRBD1 (5 bases). This CDR3 has 16 residues. Trimming removed 2 bases at V and 2 bases at J, with 14 bases between. Looked up from germline, CDR1 is SGHNT and CDR2 is YYREEE (reference sequence). This chain's CDR3 is CASSFSRETGNQPQHF. The CDR3 region has the DNA TGTGCCAGCAGCTTCTCTCGGGAGACAGGCAATCAGCCCCAGCATTTT.

This clone was recorded only once. V and J are TRBV14 and TRBJ2-1; 11 bases map to TRBD2. CDR3 length: 18 amino acids. Trimming cost V 0 bases and J 4 bases; bases outside gene matches: 8. Germline-derived CDR1 and CDR2 are SGHDN and FVKESK. CDR3 sequence reads: CASSQDDGTSGLYNEQFF. CDR3 DNA: TGTGCCAGCAGCCAAGATGATGGGACTAGCGGACTGTACAATGAGCAGTTCTTC.

The chain is built from TRBV28 and TRBJ2-7, with TRBD1 as a possible D gene (6 bases). Germline V gene data show CDR1 as MDHEN and CDR2 as SYDVKM. The germline V and J ends were trimmed by 6 bases and 6 bases, with 21 bases remaining between them. The CDR3 spans 15 residues. Here the CDR3 reads CASRPGTISPGEQYF. CDR3 nucleotides: TGTGCCAGCAGGCCGGGGACAATTTCGCCGGGCGAGCAGTACTTC.

This chain joins TRBV14 and TRBJ1-5; D uncertain. The CDR3 covers 20 residues. CDR1 and CDR2 from the germline V gene are SGHDN and FVKESK. Trimming left V 0 bases short and J 0 bases short, with 21 bases between. The CDR3 loop reads CASSQESGFWAEYSNQPQHF. CDR3 sequence (DNA): TGTGCCAGCAGCCAAGAATCAGGTTTTTGGGCAGAGTATAGCAATCAGCCCCAGCATTTT.

The V gene is TRBV27, the J gene TRBJ2-3; TRBD1 matches 9 bases. V gave up 5 bases and J gave up 3 bases; unmatched junction bases: 3. The CDR3 runs to 14 residues. Per germline, CDR1 MNHEY and CDR2 SMNVEV (reference sequence). DNA for the CDR3: TGTGCCAGCAGTAGGACAGGGGAAACAGATACGCAGTATTTT. This codes for CASSRTGETDTQYF.

This chain uses TRBV7-9 with TRBJ2-7; the match to TRBD2 covers 9 bases. The ends lost 5 bases at V and 5 bases at J; junction bases unmatched: 16. In germline, CDR1 is SEHNR, CDR2 FQNEAQ (reference sequence). CDR3 length: 17 residues. CDR3 region: CASSDRIAGEVCHEQYF. CDR3 bases: TGTGCCAGCAGCGATCGGATAGCGGGAGAGGTCTGCCACGAGCAGTACTTC. Together with reference TRBV7-9 and TRBJ2-7, the CDR3 gives the full variable domain: DTGVSQNPRHKITKRGQNVTFRCDPISEHNRLYWYRQTLGQGPEFLTYFQNEAQLEKSRLLSDRFSAERPKGSFSTLEIQRTEQGDSAMYLCASSDRIAGEVCHEQYFGPGTRLTVT.

This rearrangement joins TRBV7-9 to TRBJ1-2; D gene unclear. Trimming left V 5 bases short and J 6 bases short, with 16 bases between. Germline CDR1 SEHNR, CDR2 FQNEAQ (reference sequence). The CDR3 loop spans 14 amino acids. DNA of the CDR3: TGTGCCAGCAGCCCGCGTCTCGGAGGGCATGGCTACACCTTC. Protein sequence: CASSPRLGGHGYTF.

This clone has a handful of counts. V and J are TRBV19 and TRBJ1-6; TRBD1 is a possible D gene (5 bases). The germline V gene has CDR1 LNHDA and CDR2 SQIVND (reference sequence). Between the trimmed V and J ends, which lost 5 bases and 9 bases, there was a span of 17 bases. This CDR3 spans 15 amino acids. This chain's CDR3 is CASSPGVRRGSPLHF. The CDR3 nucleotides are TGTGCCAGTAGTCCGGGGGTGCGGCGGGGTTCACCCCTCCACTTT.

The chain carries TRBV11-2 and TRBJ1-2; D is unresolved. Looked up from germline, CDR1 is SGHAT and CDR2 is FQNNGV. Trimming removed 3 bases at V and 1 base at J, with 15 bases between. The CDR3 has 16 amino acids. Here the CDR3 reads CASSLAQVPFNYGYTF. The CDR3 DNA follows: TGTGCCAGCAGCTTGGCGCAGGTTCCCTTTAACTATGGCTACACCTTC. The variable domain in full, completed from reference TRBV11-2 and TRBJ1-2, reads EAGVAQSPRYKIIEKRQSVAFWCNPISGHATLYWYQQILGQGPKLLIQFQNNGVVDDSQLPKDRFSAERLKGVDSTLKIQPAKLEDSAVYLCASSLAQVPFNYGYTFGSGTRLTVV.

This chain joins TRBV6-7 and TRBJ2-5, with D possibly TRBD2 on 6 matching bases. TRBV6-7 is an ORF for which the function is uncertain. Trimming stripped 6 bases from V and 6 bases from J, with 11 bases between. CDR3 length equals 12 residues. The CDR3 spells CASRRGGKTQYF. CDR3 in DNA: TGTGCCAGCAGGAGGGGAGGTAAGACCCAGTACTTC.